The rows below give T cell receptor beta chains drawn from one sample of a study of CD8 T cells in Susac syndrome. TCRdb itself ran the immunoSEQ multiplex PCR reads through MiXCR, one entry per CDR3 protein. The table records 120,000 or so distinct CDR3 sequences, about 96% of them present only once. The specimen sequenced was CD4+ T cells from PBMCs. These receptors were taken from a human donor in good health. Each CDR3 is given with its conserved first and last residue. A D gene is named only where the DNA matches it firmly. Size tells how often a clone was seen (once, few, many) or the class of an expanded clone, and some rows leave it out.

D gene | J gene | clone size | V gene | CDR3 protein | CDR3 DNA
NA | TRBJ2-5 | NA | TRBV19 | CASSSRQEQETQYF | TGTGCCAGTAGTTCTCGACAGGAACAAGAGACCCAGTACTTC
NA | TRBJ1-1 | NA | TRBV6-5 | CASSYSIDGGSEAFF | TGTGCCAGCAGTTATTCAATCGACGGCGGATCAGAAGCTTTCTTT
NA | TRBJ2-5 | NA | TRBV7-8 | CASSLARGGGGETQYF | TGTGCCAGCAGCTTAGCGCGTGGGGGAGGAGGAGAGACCCAGTACTTC
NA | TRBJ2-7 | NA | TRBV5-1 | CASSLAGGSSYEQYF | TGCGCCAGCAGCTTGGCGGGCGGGTCCTCCTACGAGCAGTACTTC
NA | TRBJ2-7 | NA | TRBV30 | CAWSPGGRYEQYF | TGTGCCTGGAGTCCCGGGGGACGGTACGAGCAGTACTTC
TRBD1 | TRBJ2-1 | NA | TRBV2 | CASMTGGVNEQFF | TGTGCCAGCATGACAGGGGGTGTCAATGAGCAGTTCTTC
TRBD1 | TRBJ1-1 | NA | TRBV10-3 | CAGSGTENTEAFF | TGTGCCGGTTCTGGGACAGAAAACACTGAAGCTTTCTTT
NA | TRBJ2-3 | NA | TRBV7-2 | CASSLMSDTQYF | TGTGCCAGCAGCTTAATGTCAGATACGCAGTATTTT
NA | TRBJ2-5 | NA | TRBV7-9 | CASSSLGGTFQETQYF | TGTGCCAGCAGCTCCCTGGGCGGAACCTTCCAAGAGACCCAGTACTTC
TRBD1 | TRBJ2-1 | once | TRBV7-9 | CASSLGTVYNEQFF | TGTGCCAGCAGTCTGGGGACAGTCTACAATGAGCAGTTCTTC
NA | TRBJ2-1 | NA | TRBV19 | CASKRSSYNEQFF | TGTGCCAGTAAGAGATCCTCCTACAATGAGCAGTTCTTC
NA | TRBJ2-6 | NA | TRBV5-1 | CASSLETSGANVLTF | TGCGCCAGCAGCTTGGAAACCTCTGGGGCCAACGTCCTGACTTTC
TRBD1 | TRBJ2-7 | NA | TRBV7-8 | CASSFPGQGSYEQYF | TGTGCCAGCAGCTTCCCGGGACAGGGATCCTACGAGCAGTACTTC
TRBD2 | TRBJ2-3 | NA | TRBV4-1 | CASSQGTSGYTQYF | TGCGCCAGCAGCCAAGGGACTAGCGGATATACGCAGTATTTT
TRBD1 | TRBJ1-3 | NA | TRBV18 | CASSPQPAGQTTDTIYF | TGTGCCAGCTCACCACAACCTGCGGGACAGACTACGGACACCATATATTTT
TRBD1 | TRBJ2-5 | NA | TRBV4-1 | CASSQEIVGQGGTQYF | TGCGCCAGCAGCCAAGAGATCGTAGGACAGGGTGGGACCCAGTACTTC
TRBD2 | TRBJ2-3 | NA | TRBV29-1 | CSGLLAGGTDTQYF | TGCAGCGGCCTACTAGCGGGAGGCACAGATACGCAGTATTTT
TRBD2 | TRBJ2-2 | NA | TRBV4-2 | CASSRAGGTTGELFF | TGTGCCAGCAGCCGAGCGGGAGGGACTACCGGGGAGCTGTTTTTT
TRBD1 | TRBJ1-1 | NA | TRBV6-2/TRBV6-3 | CASSSFNRGQNTEAFF | TGTGCCAGCAGTTCATTTAACAGGGGACAAAACACTGAAGCTTTCTTT
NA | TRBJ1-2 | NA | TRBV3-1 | CASSDRLANYGYTF | TGTGCCAGCAGCGACAGGCTTGCTAACTATGGCTACACCTTC
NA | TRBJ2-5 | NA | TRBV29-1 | CSVAQGKETQYF | TGCAGCGTTGCACAGGGTAAAGAGACCCAGTACTTC
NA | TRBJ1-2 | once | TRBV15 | CATSRGGRVSANYGYTF | TGTGCCACCAGCAGAGGTGGGCGGGTTTCAGCTAACTATGGCTACACCTTC
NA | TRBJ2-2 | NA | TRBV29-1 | CSVRTQEGTGELFF | TGCAGCGTTCGGACTCAAGAGGGGACCGGGGAGCTGTTTTTT